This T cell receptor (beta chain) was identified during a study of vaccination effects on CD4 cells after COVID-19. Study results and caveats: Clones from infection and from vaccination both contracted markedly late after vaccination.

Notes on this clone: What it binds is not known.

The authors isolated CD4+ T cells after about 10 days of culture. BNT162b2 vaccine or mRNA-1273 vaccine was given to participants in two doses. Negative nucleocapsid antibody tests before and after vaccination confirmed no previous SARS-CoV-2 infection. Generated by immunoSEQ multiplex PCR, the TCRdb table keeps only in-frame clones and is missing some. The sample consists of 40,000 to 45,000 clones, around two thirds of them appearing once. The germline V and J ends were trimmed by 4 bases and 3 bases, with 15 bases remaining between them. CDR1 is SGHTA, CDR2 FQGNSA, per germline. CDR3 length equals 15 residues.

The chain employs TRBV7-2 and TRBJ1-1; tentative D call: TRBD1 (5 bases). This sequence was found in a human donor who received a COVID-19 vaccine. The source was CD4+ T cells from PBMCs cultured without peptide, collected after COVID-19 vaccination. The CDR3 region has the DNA TGTGCCAGCAGCTGGGGCAGGTTGGTAGACACTGAAGCTTTCTTT. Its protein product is CASSWGRLVDTEAFF. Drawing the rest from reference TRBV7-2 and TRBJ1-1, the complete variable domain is GAGVSQSPSNKVTEKGKDVELRCDPISGHTALYWYRQSLGQGLEFLIYFQGNSAPDKSGLPSDRFSAERTGGSVSTLTIQRTQQEDSAVYLCASSWGRLVDTEAFFGQGTRLTVV.